This T cell receptor beta chain stems from a study of identical twins' blood T cells. At the level of the study: Around 50 million reads came from 12 libraries, six alpha, six beta.

The CDR3 runs to 16 residues. Deletions cut 3 bases from V and 0 bases from J, with 11 bases between. Overall study findings and caveats: Twins shared about as many clonotypes as their cloneset sizes predicted. Abundant TCRbeta CDR3s overlapped more between twins than with unrelated donors.

Authors' processing steps: Per-library CDR3 reads ranged roughly 2 to 3.6 million; clonotypes, ~85,000 to ~550,000. TCRdb analysed the 5' RACE reads with MiXCR anew, one entry per CDR3 protein. TCRdb, not the authors, supplied the V and J calls. The repertoire includes a few hundred thousand distinct CDR3 sequences, under 30% of them detected once, and about 6.1% sits in the top ten. In its sample, this clonotype was seen a few times. Its antigen is unidentified. The sample consisted of PBMCs. The TCR was taken from a woman aged 18-49 years in good health. The chain couples TRBV23-1 to TRBJ1-4; no clear D gene. TRBV23-1 is recorded as an ORF, its role being uncertain. The CDR3 DNA is TGCGCCAGCAGTCAGTCGATAGGGTCAACTAATGAAAAACTGTTTTTT. Its protein product is CASSQSIGSTNEKLFF.